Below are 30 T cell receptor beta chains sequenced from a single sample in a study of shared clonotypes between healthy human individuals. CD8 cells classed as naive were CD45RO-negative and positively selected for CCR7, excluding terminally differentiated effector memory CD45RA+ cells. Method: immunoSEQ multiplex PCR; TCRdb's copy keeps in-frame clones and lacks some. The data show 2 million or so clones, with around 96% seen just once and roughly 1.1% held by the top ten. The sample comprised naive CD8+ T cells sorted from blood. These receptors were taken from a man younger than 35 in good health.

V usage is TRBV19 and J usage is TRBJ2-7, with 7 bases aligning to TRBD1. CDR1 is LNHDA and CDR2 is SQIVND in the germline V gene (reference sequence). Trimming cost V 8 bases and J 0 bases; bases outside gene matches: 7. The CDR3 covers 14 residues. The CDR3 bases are TGTGCCAGTTCAACAGGGGCCGACTCCTACGAGCAGTACTTC. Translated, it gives CASSTGADSYEQYF.

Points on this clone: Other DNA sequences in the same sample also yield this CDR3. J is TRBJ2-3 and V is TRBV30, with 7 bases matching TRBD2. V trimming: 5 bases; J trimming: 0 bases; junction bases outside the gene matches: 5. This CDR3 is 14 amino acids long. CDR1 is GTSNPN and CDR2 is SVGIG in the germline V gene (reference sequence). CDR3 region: CAWSAGTSTDTQYF. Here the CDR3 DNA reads TGTGCCTGGTCAGCGGGAACTAGCACAGATACGCAGTATTTT.

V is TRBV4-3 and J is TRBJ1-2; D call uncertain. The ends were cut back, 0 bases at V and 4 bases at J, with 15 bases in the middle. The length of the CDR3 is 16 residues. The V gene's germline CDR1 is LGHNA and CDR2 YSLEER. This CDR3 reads CASSQDWQDLGYGYTF. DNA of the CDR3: TGCGCCAGCAGCCAAGACTGGCAGGATTTAGGCTATGGCTACACCTTC.

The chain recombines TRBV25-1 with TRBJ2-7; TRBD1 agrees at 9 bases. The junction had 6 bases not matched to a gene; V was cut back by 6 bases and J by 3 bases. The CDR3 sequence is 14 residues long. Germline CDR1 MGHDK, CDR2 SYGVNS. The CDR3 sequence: CASSKTGGIYEQYF. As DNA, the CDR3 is TGTGCCAGCAGCAAGACAGGGGGTATCTACGAGCAGTACTTC.

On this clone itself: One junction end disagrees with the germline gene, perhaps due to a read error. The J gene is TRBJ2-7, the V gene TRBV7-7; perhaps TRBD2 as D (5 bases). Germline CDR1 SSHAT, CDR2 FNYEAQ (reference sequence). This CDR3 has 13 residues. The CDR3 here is CASSWRAGYEQYF. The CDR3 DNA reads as TGTGCTAGCAGCTGGCGGGCTGGGTACGAGCAGTACTTC.

CDR3 sequence reads: CASSILGPNEQFF. Here the CDR3 DNA reads TGCGCCAGCAGCATCCTAGGCCCCAATGAGCAGTTCTTC. The chain employs TRBV5-1 and TRBJ2-1, with D unresolved. CDR1 SGHRS and CDR2 YFSETQ come from the germline V gene. V was pared by 4 bases and J by 6 bases, with 11 bases between. This CDR3 is 13 amino acids long.

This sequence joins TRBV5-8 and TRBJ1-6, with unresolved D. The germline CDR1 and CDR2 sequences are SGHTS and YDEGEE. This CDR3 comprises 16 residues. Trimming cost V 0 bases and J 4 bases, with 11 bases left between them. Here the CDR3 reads CASSLVPASYNSPLHF. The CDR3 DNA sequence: TGTGCCAGCAGCTTGGTTCCAGCCTCATATAATTCACCCCTCCACTTT. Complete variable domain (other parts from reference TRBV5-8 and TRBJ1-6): EAGVTQSPTHLIKTRGQQATLRCSPISGHTSVYWYQQALGLGLQFLLWYDEGEERNRGNFPPRFSGRQFPNYSSELNVNALELEDSALYLCASSLVPASYNSPLHFGNGTRLTVT.

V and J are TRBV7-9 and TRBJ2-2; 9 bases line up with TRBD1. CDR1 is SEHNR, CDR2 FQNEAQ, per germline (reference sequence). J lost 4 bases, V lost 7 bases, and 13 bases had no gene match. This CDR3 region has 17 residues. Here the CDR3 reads CASTPPSPDRGTGELFF. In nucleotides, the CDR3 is TGTGCCAGCACCCCACCTAGCCCGGACAGGGGCACCGGGGAGCTGTTTTTT.

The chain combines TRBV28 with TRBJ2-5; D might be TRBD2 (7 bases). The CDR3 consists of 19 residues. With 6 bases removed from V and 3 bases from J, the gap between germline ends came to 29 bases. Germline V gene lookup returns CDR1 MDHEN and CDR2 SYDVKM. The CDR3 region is CASRVVEQEGGLEEETQYF. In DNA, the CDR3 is TGTGCCAGCAGAGTAGTTGAACAGGAGGGGGGGCTCGAGGAAGAGACCCAGTACTTC.

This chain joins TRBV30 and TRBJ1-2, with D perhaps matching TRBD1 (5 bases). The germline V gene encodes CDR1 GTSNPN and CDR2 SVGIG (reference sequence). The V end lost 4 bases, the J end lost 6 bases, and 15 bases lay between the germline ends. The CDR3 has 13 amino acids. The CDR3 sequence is CAWTLDMGDGYTF. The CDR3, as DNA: TGTGCCTGGACTTTGGACATGGGGGATGGCTACACCTTC.

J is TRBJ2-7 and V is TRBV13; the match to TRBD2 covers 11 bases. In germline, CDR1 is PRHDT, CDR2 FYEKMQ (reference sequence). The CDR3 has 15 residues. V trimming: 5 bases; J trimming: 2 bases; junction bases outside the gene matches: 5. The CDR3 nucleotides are TGTGCCAGCAGCGAAACTAGCGGGGGCACCTACGAGCAGTACTTC. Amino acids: CASSETSGGTYEQYF.

CDR3 residues: CASTPKRGGLPDTQYF. The CDR3, as DNA: TGTGCCAGCACTCCAAAGCGGGGGGGCCTTCCCGATACGCAGTATTTT. The rearrangement uses TRBV28 and TRBJ2-3; 10 nucleotides agree with TRBD2. This CDR3 has 16 residues. Germline V CDR1 and CDR2: MDHEN, SYDVKM. V lost 7 bases to trimming and J lost 6 bases; unmatched junction nucleotides: 13.

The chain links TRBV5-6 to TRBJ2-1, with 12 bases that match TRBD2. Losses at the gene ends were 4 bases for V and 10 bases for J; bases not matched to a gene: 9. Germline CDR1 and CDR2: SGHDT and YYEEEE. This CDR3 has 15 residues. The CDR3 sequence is CASSTGLAGYGEQFF. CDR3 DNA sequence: TGTGCCAGCAGCACCGGACTAGCGGGATACGGGGAGCAGTTCTTC.

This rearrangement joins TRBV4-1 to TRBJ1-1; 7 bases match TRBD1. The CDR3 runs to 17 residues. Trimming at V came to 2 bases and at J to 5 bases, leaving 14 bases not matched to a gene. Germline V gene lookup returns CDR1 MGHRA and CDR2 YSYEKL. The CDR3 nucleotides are TGCGCCAGCAGCCAACTTGGGACAGTCGTAGAGAGGACTGAAGCTTTCTTT. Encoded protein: CASSQLGTVVERTEAFF.

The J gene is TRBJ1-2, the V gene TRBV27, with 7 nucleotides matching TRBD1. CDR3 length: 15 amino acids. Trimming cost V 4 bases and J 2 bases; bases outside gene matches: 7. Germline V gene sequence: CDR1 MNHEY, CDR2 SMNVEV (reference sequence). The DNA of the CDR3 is TGTGCCAGCAGTTCCATCGGGACAGCCAACTATGGCTACACCTTC. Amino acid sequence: CASSSIGTANYGYTF.

In nucleotides, the CDR3 is TGCGCCAGCAGAGGGCGGGACACCTATAGCAATCAGCCCCAGCATTTT. This encodes CASRGRDTYSNQPQHF. V gene TRBV10-1 combines with J gene TRBJ1-5, with D perhaps matching TRBD1 (6 bases). The CDR3 is 16 residues long. Germline CDR1 and CDR2: WNHNN and SYGVQD (reference sequence). Deletions cut 6 bases from V and 0 bases from J, with 15 bases between.

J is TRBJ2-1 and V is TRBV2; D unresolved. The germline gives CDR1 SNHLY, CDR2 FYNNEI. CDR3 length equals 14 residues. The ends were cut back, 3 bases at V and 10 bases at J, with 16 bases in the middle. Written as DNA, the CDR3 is TGTGCCAGCAGTGATGGGATAGGGAATTGGGAGCAGTTCTTC. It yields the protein CASSDGIGNWEQFF. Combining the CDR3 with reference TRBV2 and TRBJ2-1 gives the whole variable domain EPEVTQTPSHQVTQMGQEVILRCVPISNHLYFYWYRQILGQKVEFLVSFYNNEISEKSEIFDDQFSVERPDGSNFTLKIRSTKLEDSAMYFCASSDGIGNWEQFFGPGTRLTVL.

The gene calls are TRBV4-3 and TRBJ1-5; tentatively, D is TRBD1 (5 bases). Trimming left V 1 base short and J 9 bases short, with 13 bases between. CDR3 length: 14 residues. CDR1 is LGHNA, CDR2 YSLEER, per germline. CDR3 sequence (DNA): TGCGCCAGCAGCCAAGTTGAGGGGCAAAGGCCCCAGCATTTT. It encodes CASSQVEGQRPQHF.

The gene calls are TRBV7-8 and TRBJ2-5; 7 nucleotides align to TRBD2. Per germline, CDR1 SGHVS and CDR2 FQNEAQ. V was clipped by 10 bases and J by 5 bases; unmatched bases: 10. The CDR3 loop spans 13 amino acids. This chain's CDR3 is CATTSPGRETQYF. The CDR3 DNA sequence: TGTGCCACCACTTCCCCCGGGAGGGAGACCCAGTACTTC.

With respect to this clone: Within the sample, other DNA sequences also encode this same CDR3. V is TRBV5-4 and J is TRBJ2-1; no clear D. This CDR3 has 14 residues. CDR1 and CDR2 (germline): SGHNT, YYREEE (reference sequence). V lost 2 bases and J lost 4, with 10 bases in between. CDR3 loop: CASSFDGPYNEQFF. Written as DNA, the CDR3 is TGTGCCAGCAGCTTCGACGGACCTTACAATGAGCAGTTCTTC.

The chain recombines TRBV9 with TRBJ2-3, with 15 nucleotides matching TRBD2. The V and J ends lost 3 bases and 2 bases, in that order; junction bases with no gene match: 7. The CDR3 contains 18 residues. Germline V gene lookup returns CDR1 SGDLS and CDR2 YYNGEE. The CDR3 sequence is CASSGTGTSGGTTDTQYF. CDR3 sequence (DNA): TGTGCCAGCAGCGGAACCGGGACTAGCGGGGGGACCACAGATACGCAGTATTTT.

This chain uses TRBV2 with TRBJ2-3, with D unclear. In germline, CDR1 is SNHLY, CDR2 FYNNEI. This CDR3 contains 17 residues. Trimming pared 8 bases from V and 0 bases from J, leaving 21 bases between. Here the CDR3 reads CASFWEKVETSTDTQYF. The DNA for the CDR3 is TGTGCCAGCTTTTGGGAAAAGGTAGAAACTAGCACAGATACGCAGTATTTT. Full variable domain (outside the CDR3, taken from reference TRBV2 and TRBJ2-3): EPEVTQTPSHQVTQMGQEVILRCVPISNHLYFYWYRQILGQKVEFLVSFYNNEISEKSEIFDDQFSVERPDGSNFTLKIRSTKLEDSAMYFCASFWEKVETSTDTQYFGPGTRLTVL.

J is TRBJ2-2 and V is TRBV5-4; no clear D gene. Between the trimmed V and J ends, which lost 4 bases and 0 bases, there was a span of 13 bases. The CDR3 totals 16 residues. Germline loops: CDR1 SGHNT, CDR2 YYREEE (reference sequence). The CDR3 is CASSPFGRANTGELFF. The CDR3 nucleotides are TGTGCCAGCAGCCCGTTCGGGCGTGCGAACACCGGGGAGCTGTTTTTT.

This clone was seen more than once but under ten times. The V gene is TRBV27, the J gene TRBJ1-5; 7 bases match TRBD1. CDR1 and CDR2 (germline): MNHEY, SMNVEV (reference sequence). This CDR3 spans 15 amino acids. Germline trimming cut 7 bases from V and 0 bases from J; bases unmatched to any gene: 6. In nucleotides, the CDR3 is TGTGCCAGCACCCAGACAGGGTTTAGCAATCAGCCCCAGCATTTT. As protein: CASTQTGFSNQPQHF.

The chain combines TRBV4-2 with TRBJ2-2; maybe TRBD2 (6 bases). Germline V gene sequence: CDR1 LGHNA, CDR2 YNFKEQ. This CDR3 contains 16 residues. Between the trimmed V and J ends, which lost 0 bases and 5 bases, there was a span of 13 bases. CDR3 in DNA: TGTGCCAGCAGCCAAGATACCGGCCTAGCGACCGGGGAGCTGTTTTTT. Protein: CASSQDTGLATGELFF.

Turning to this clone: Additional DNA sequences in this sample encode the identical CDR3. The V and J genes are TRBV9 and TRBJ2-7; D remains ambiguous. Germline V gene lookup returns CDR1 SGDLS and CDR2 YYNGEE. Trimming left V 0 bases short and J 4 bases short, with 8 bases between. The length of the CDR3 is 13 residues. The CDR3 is CASSVGGDYEQYF. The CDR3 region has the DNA TGTGCCAGCAGCGTAGGGGGTGATTACGAGCAGTACTTC.

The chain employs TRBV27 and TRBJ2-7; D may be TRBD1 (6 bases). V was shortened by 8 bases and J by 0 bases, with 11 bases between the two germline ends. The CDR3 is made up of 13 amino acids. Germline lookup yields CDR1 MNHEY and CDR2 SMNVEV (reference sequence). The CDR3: CASRLGASYEQYF. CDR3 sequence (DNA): TGTGCCAGCCGATTGGGGGCCTCCTACGAGCAGTACTTC.

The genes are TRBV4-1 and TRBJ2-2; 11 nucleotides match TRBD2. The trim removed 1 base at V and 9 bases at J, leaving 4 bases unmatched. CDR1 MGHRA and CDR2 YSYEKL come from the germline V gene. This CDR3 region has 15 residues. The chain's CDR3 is CASSQGPSGGRELFF. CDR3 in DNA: TGCGCCAGCAGCCAAGGTCCTAGCGGGGGGCGGGAGCTGTTTTTT.

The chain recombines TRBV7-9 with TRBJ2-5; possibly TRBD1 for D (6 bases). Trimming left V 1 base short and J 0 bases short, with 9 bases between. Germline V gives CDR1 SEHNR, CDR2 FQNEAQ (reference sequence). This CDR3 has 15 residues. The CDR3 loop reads CASSLVGTNQETQYF. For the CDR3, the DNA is TGTGCCAGCAGCTTAGTCGGGACAAACCAAGAGACCCAGTACTTC.

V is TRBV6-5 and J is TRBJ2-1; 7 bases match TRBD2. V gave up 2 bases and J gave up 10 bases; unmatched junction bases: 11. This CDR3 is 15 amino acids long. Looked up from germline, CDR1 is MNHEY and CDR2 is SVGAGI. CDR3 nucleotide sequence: TGTGCCAGCAGTTACGTAACTAGCGATTTGGGGGAGCAGTTCTTC. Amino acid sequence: CASSYVTSDLGEQFF.